The 11 T cell receptor beta chains listed next were all sequenced from one sample in a study of follicular helper T cells after annual influenza vaccination. This table comes from immunoSEQ multiplex PCR, and its TCRdb copy is limited to in-frame clones, with some not included. The sample comprises several thousand clones, around 80% of which are singletons, and 1.5% to 2% rests with the top ten. The time point is: 2015-2016 season, 7 days after influenza vaccination. The sequencing used CXCR5+ CD38- circulating T follicular helper cells from blood, collected 7 days after influenza vaccination. The subset is: circulating Tfh, non-naive CD4+CXCR5+PD-1+ (ICOS+CD38+ or ICOS-CD38-). These receptors were collected from an adult who received the influenza vaccine.

J is TRBJ1-2 and V is TRBV2; TRBD1 agrees at 9 bases. V dropped 6 bases and J dropped 6; count of bases not matched to a gene: 8. Looked up from germline, CDR1 is SNHLY and CDR2 is FYNNEI. The CDR3 is 14 residues long. The CDR3 nucleotides read TGTGCCAGCAGGGTCCGCACAGGGGGCGATGGCTACACCTTC. Amino acid sequence: CASRVRTGGDGYTF.

The J gene is TRBJ1-5, the V gene TRBV6-5; D gene ambiguous. The CDR3 runs to 14 residues. Looked up from germline, CDR1 is MNHEY and CDR2 is SVGAGI. The V end was cut by 2 bases, the J end by 2 bases, with 7 bases between. CDR3 sequence reads: CASSYGPRNQPQHF. CDR3 bases: TGTGCCAGCAGTTACGGGCCTCGCAATCAGCCCCAGCATTTT.

The chain uses TRBV9 and TRBJ2-2; D unclear. V dropped 4 bases and J dropped 6 bases, with 19 bases sitting between them. The CDR3 covers 16 residues. The germline V gene has CDR1 SGDLS and CDR2 YYNGEE. For the CDR3, the DNA is TGTGCCAGCAGCCCACGACCGTTATCTTTGTCCGGGGAGCTGTTTTTT. Translation gives CASSPRPLSLSGELFF.

The J gene is TRBJ2-3, the V gene TRBV4-2; D possibly corresponds to TRBD2 (5 bases). Germline V CDR1 and CDR2: LGHNA, YNFKEQ. V lost 4 bases and J lost 0, with 11 bases in between. This CDR3 is built from 15 residues. DNA for the CDR3: TGTGCCAGCAGCCCCCTGACGGGGAGCACAGATACGCAGTATTTT. Its protein is CASSPLTGSTDTQYF.

The chain combines TRBV15 with TRBJ1-5, with D maybe TRBD1 (6 bases). The length of the CDR3 is 13 residues. Germline-derived CDR1 and CDR2 are LNHNV and YYDKDF (reference sequence). The V and J ends lost 3 bases and 4 bases respectively, with 7 bases between them. The CDR3 here is CATSSQGNQPQHF. CDR3 in DNA: TGTGCCACCAGCAGCCAGGGGAATCAGCCCCAGCATTTT.

The chain has TRBV29-1 and TRBJ2-7; the match to TRBD1 covers 9 bases. Germline CDR1 and CDR2: SQVTM and ANQGSEA. The CDR3 is 15 residues long. V lost 4 bases to trimming and J lost 2 bases; unmatched junction nucleotides: 9. The CDR3 region is CSVGNSGTGPYEQYF. CDR3 DNA sequence: TGCAGCGTTGGGAACTCCGGGACAGGGCCCTACGAGCAGTACTTC.

The DNA for the CDR3 is TGTGCCAGCAGCTTTGGGGGGGACACCGGGGAGCTGTTTTTT. It encodes CASSFGGDTGELFF. This chain connects TRBV11-3 to TRBJ2-2, with 7 bases that match TRBD2. The V and J ends lost 3 bases and 3 bases, in that order; junction bases with no gene match: 1. Germline V gives CDR1 SGHNT, CDR2 YENEEA. The CDR3 loop spans 14 amino acids.

V and J are TRBV27 and TRBJ2-3, with 9 bases that match TRBD1. Germline CDR1 MNHEY, CDR2 SMNVEV (reference sequence). The CDR3 has 15 amino acids. The J segment lost 6 bases and the V segment lost 3 bases, leaving 7 bases of the junction unmatched. In DNA, the CDR3 is TGTGCCAGCAGTTTCGGGACAGGGAAAGGCGATACGCAGTATTTT. Encoded protein: CASSFGTGKGDTQYF.

Turning to this clone: The identical CDR3 is also encoded by other nucleotide sequences in the sample. In nucleotides, the CDR3 is TGTGCCAGCAGTAGGCAGGATTCCTACGAGCAGTACTTC. This sequence encodes CASSRQDSYEQYF. The V gene is TRBV7-9, the J gene TRBJ2-7; D is unresolved. Germline values: CDR1 SEHNR, CDR2 FQNEAQ (reference sequence). Trimming cost V 6 bases and J 1 base, with 10 bases left between them. The CDR3 runs 13 residues.

This chain joins TRBV6-5 and TRBJ1-4; 7 positions match TRBD1. Germline trimming cut 6 bases from V and 5 bases from J; bases unmatched to any gene: 6. Per germline, CDR1 MNHEY and CDR2 SVGAGI. The CDR3 sequence is 14 residues long. CDR3 bases: TGTGCCAGCAGAGGAGGGACAGTAAATGAAAAACTGTTTTTT. Protein product: CASRGGTVNEKLFF.

The chain is built from TRBV28 and TRBJ1-2, with 8 bases matching TRBD1. This CDR3 has 15 residues. Germline V CDR1 and CDR2: MDHEN, SYDVKM. V was clipped by 6 bases and J by 2 bases; unmatched bases: 8. The CDR3 DNA sequence: TGTGCCAGCAGCTACATGGACAGGGAGAACTATGGCTACACCTTC. Protein sequence: CASSYMDRENYGYTF.